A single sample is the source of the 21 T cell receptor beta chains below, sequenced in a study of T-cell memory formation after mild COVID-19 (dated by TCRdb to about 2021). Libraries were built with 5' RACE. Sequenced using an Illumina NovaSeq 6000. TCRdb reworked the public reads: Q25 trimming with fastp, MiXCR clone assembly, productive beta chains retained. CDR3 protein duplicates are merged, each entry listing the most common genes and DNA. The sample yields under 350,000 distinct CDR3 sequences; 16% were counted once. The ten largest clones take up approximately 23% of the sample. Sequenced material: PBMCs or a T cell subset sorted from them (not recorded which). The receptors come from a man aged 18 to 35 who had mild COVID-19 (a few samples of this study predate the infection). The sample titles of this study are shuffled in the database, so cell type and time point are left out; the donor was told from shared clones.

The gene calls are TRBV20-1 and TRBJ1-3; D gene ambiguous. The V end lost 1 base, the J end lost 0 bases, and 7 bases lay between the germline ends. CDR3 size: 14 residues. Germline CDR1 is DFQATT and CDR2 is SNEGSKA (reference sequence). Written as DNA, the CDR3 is TGCAGTGCTAGAGGATCAGACTCTGGAAACACCATATATTTT. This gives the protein CSARGSDSGNTIYF.

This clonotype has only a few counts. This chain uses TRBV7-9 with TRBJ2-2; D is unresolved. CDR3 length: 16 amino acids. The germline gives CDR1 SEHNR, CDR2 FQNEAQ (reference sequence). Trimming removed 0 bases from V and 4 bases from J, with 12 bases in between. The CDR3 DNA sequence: TGTGCCAGCAGCTTAGCCGGGTCGCGGATCACCGGGGAGCTGTTTTTT. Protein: CASSLAGSRITGELFF.

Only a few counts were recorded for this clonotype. This CDR3 reads CASSLVGQPHTEAFF. Here the CDR3 DNA reads TGTGCCAGCAGCTTAGTCGGGCAGCCCCACACTGAAGCTTTCTTT. This chain uses TRBV11-2 with TRBJ1-1, with no clear D. Trimming cost V 1 base and J 3 bases, with 12 bases left between them. This CDR3 is 15 amino acids long. The germline V gene has CDR1 SGHAT and CDR2 FQNNGV.

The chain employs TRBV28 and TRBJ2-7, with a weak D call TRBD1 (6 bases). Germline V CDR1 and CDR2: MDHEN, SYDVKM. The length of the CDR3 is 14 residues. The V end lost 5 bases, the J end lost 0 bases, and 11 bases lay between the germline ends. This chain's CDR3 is CASSTDRLSYEQYV. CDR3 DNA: TGTGCCAGCAGTACGGACAGACTCTCCTACGAGCAGTACGTC.

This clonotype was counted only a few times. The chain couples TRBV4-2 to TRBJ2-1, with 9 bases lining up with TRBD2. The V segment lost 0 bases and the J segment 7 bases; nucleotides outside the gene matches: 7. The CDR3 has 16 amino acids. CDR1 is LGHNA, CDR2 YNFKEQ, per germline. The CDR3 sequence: CASSQDQRGAGNEQFF. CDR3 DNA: TGTGCCAGCAGCCAAGATCAGCGGGGGGCTGGTAATGAGCAGTTCTTC.

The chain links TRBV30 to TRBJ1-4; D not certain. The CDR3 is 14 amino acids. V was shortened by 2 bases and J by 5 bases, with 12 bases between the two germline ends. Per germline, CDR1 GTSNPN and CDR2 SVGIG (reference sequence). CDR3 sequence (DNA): TGTGCCTGGAGTAACTGGAGGTTCAATGAAAAACTGTTTTTT. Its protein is CAWSNWRFNEKLFF.

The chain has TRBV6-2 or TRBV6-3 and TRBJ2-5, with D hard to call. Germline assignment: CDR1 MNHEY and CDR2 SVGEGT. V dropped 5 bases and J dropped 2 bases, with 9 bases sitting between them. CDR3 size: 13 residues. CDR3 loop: CASSQSLQETQYF. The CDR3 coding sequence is TGTGCCAGCAGTCAGAGTTTACAAGAGACCCAGTACTTC.

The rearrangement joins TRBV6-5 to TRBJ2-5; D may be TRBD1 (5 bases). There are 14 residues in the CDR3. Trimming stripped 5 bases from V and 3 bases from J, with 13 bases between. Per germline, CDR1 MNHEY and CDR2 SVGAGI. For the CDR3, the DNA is TGTGCCAGCAGTAATGACAGAGTTGAAGAGACCCAGTACTTC. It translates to CASSNDRVEETQYF.

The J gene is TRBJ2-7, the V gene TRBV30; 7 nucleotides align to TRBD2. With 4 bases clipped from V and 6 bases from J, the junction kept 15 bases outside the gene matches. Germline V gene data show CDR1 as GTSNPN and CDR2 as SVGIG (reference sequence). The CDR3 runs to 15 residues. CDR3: CAWKQKRGGLREQYF. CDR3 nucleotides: TGTGCCTGGAAGCAAAAGAGGGGAGGGCTACGCGAGCAGTACTTC.

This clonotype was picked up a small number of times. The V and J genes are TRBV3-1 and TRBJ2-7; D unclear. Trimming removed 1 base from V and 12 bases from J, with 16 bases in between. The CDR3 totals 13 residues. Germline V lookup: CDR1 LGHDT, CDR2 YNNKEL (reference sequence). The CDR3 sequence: CASSQATFSDPYF. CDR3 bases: TGTGCCAGCAGCCAAGCAACCTTTAGTGATCCGTACTTC.

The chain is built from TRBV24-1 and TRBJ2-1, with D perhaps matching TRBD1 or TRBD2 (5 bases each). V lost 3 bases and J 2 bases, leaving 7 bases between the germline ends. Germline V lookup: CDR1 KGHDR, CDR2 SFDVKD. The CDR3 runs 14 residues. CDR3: CATSDMGAYNEQFF. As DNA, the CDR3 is TGTGCCACCAGTGATATGGGGGCCTACAATGAGCAGTTCTTC.

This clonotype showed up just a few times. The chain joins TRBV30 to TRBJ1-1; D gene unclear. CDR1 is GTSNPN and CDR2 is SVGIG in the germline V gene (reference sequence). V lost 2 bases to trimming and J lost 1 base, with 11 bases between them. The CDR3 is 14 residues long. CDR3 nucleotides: TGTGCCTGGAGTCTACCCGGACCGAACACTGAAGCTTTCTTT. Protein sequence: CAWSLPGPNTEAFF.

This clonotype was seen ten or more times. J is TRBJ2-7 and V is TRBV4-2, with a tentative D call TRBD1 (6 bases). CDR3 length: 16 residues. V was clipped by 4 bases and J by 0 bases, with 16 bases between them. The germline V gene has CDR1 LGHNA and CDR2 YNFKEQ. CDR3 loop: CASSRLDSPSSYEQYF. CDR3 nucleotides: TGTGCCAGCAGCCGCCTGGACAGCCCTAGCTCCTACGAGCAGTACTTC.

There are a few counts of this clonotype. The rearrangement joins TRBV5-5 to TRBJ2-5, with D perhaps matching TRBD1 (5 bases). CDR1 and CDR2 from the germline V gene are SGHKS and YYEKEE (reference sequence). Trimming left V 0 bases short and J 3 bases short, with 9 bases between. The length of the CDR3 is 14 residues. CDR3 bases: TGTGCCAGCAGCTTGGGACAGTTTGAAGAGACCCAGTACTTC. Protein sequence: CASSLGQFEETQYF.

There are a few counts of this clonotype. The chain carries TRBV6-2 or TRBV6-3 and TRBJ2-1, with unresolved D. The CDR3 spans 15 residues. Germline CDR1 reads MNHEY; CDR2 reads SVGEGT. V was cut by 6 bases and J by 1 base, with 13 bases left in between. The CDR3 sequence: CASRNWDESYNEQFF. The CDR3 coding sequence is TGTGCCAGCAGAAATTGGGATGAGTCCTACAATGAGCAGTTCTTC.

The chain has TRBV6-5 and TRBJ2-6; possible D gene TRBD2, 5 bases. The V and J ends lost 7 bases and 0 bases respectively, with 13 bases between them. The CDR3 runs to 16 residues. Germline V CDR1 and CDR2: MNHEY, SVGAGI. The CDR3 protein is CASTRGRFSGANVLTF. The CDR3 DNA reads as TGTGCCAGCACACGGGGTCGCTTCTCTGGGGCCAACGTCCTGACTTTC.

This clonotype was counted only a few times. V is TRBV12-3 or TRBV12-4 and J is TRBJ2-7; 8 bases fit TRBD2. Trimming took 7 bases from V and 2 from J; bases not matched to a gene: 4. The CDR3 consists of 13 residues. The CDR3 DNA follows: TGTGCCAGCACCGCGGGGGGAGCCTACGAGCAGTACTTC. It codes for CASTAGGAYEQYF.

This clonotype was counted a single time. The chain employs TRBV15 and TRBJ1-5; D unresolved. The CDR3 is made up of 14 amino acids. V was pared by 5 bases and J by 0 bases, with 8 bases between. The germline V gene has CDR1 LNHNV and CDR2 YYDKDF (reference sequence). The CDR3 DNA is TGTGCCACCAGCGAAGAGACTAGCAATCAGCCCCAGCATTTT. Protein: CATSEETSNQPQHF. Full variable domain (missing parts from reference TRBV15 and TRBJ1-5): DAMVIQNPRYQVTQFGKPVTLSCSQTLNHNVMYWYQQKSSQAPKLLFHYYDKDFNNEADTPDNFQSRRPNTSFCFLDIRSPGLGDTAMYLCATSEETSNQPQHFGDGTRLSIL.

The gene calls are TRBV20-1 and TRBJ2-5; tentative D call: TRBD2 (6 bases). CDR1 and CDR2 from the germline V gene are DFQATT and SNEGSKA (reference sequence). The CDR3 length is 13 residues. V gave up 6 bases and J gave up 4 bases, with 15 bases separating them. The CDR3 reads CSAPIVGGETQYF. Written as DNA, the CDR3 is TGCAGTGCCCCGATAGTGGGGGGAGAGACCCAGTACTTC.

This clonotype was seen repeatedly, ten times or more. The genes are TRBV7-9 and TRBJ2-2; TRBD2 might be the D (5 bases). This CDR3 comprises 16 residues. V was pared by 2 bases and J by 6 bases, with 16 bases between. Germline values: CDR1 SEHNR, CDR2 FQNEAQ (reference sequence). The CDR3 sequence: CASSLFGLRGSGELFF. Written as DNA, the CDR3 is TGTGCCAGCAGCTTATTTGGCCTAAGAGGGTCCGGGGAGCTGTTTTTT.

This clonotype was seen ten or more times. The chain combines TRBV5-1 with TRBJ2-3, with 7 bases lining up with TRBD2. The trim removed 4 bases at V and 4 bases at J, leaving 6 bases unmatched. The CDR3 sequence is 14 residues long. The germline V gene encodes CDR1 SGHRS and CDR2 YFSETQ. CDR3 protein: CASSQGLMADTQYF. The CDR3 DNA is TGCGCCAGCAGCCAGGGACTAATGGCAGATACGCAGTATTTT.